This T cell receptor beta chain stems from a study of shared clonotypes between healthy human individuals. Study-level information: Plates per donor: three CD4 naive, three CD4 memory, two CD8 naive, one CD8 memory.

Sorted-subset replicate PCR reactions contained roughly 200 ng DNA, corresponding to some 29,000 T cell genomes. In the study's own analysis: Owing to the provision of junction-only sequences devoid of quality scores by immunoSEQ, filtering differed. Profiling relied on immunoSEQ multiplex PCR, and the TCRdb table lists in-frame clones only, not all of them. The DNA gave D and trimming, while V, J and clone size come from that table. The repertoire consists of 1,400,000 or so clones, with approximately 98.5% occurring once and the leading ten covering approximately 0.4%. Trimming took 0 bases from V and 0 from J, leaving 6 bases between them. The CDR3 consists of 15 residues. Per the germline V gene, CDR1 is KGHSY and CDR2 is FQNENV.

The J gene is TRBJ1-3, the V gene TRBV16; the D is unclear. The sequence was collected from a man in his thirties or forties in good health. The sample comprised naive CD4+ T cells sorted from blood. Subset reported: CD45RA+ positively selected. DNA of the CDR3: TGTGCCAGCAGCCAATCCGGGGACTCTGGAAACACCATATATTTT. Amino acids: CASSQSGDSGNTIYF.